Sequencing of this T cell receptor beta chain was carried out in a study of STAT3 mutations in large granular lymphocyte leukemia. Study as a whole: Roughly half of the longitudinally sequenced T-LGLL patients carried detectable canonical activating STAT3 mutations. Study results and caveats: Every T-cell large granular lymphocyte leukemia patient had at least one immunodominant TCR beta clonotype. Some patients had dominant TCR clones larger than their STAT3 mutant burden.

Each sample's TCRbeta library yielded on average around 44,000 productive templates. Profiled with immunoSEQ multiplex PCR; TCRdb holds only in-frame clones, not every one. The table includes approximately 12,000 clones, roughly 90% detected once. Concerning this clone: The antigen is unknown.

The clonotype comes from a man in his forties or fifties with T-cell large granular lymphocyte leukemia. Some clones in this sample may be carry-over from other donors' samples. The sequenced sample was peripheral blood mononuclear cells.

The CDR3 nucleotides are TGTGCCAGCAGCTTAGTAGGACAGGGTCACCAAGAGACCCAGTACTTC. This translates into CASSLVGQGHQETQYF. This sequence joins TRBV7-9 and TRBJ2-5; 8 positions agree with TRBD1. Germline CDR1 and CDR2: SEHNR and FQNEAQ (reference sequence). The CDR3 extends over 16 amino acids. V lost 1 base, J lost 0 bases, and 4 bases stayed unmatched.